This entry lists 5 T cell receptor beta chains sequenced from one sample in a study of a mutant IDH1 vaccine in newly diagnosed glioma. Their target antigens are unknown. The data were produced by immunoSEQ multiplex PCR, yet TCRdb's version contains in-frame clones alone and is incomplete. The sample has roughly 120,000 clones, roughly 75% seen once; the top ten hold 4.5% to 6%. The time point denotes: week 11, during vaccination. The vaccine gave 300 ug of a 20-mer mutant IDH1 peptide subcutaneously per dose. The starting material was PBMCs, obtained from a glioma patient whose treatment included an IDH1 peptide vaccine. The receptors stem from a man aged 35 to 55 with glioma.

The CDR3 region has the DNA TGTGCCAGCAGCTTCGGCACTCACTTCGGGGTTTCAGATACGCAGTATTTT. The encoded protein is CASSFGTHFGVSDTQYF. The chain recombines TRBV5-6 with TRBJ2-3; possibly TRBD2 for D (5 bases). This CDR3 spans 17 amino acids. V lost 2 bases and J lost 4, with 20 bases in between. Germline V lookup: CDR1 SGHDT, CDR2 YYEEEE.

This clone was recorded once. The genes are TRBV6-6 and TRBJ1-2; 8 bases are shared with TRBD1. Germline V CDR1 and CDR2: MNHNY, SVGAGI (reference sequence). Trimming at V came to 5 bases and at J to 4 bases, leaving 6 bases not matched to a gene. The CDR3 loop spans 14 amino acids. The CDR3 coding sequence is TGTGCCAGCAGTCATTCCCAGGGGGCCTATGGCTACACCTTC. As protein: CASSHSQGAYGYTF.

This clone has a single count. The chain links TRBV18 to TRBJ1-6; D possibly corresponds to TRBD1 (5 bases). This CDR3 comprises 14 residues. Between the trimmed V and J ends, which lost 3 bases and 7 bases, there was a span of 10 bases. Germline loops: CDR1 KGHSH, CDR2 LQKENI. CDR3: CASSPQGVNSPLHF. CDR3 DNA sequence: TGTGCCAGCTCACCCCAGGGTGTCAATTCACCCCTCCACTTT.

The chain couples TRBV7-2 to TRBJ2-5, with TRBD1 identical over 12 bases. The CDR3 runs to 15 residues. The V and J ends lost 5 bases and 3 bases, in that order; junction bases with no gene match: 4. Germline CDR1 reads SGHTA; CDR2 reads FQGNSA. The CDR3 reads CASSRDRGREETQYF. CDR3 coding DNA: TGTGCCAGCAGCCGGGACAGGGGGCGCGAAGAGACCCAGTACTTC.

At least ten counts were recorded for this clone. The gene calls are TRBV6-1 and TRBJ2-7, with 13 bases lining up with TRBD2. The junction had 10 bases not matched to a gene; V was cut back by 4 bases and J by 7 bases. The CDR3 consists of 16 residues. Germline V gives CDR1 MNHNS, CDR2 SASEGT. CDR3 sequence: CASSGLGLAGVGEQYF. In DNA form, the CDR3 reads TGTGCCAGCAGTGGACTAGGACTAGCGGGAGTGGGAGAGCAGTACTTC.